This record looks at one T cell receptor (beta chain) sequence and its context. Its specificity is not known. These data come from a study of cytomegalovirus exposure and HLA in healthy donors. On the study more broadly: Among the 350 to 500 donors who were genotyped, 70% to 90% fell in the genetic ancestry cluster that is associated with self-reported Caucasian donors. Study findings and constraints: Cytomegalovirus association was listed for 164 TCR beta chains.

In the PCR, 60 Vbeta and 13 Jbeta primers were used. Sequenced by immunoSEQ multiplex PCR; TCRdb stores in-frame clones only, minus some. The table has some 180,000 clones, about 82% seen once; the top ten hold around 1.9%. CDR1 SNHLY and CDR2 FYNNEI come from the germline V gene. The CDR3 runs to 15 residues. J lost 1 base, V lost 6 bases, and 5 bases had no gene match. The chain links TRBV2 to TRBJ1-5; 8 bases align to TRBD1. Sequencing was carried out using PBMCs. This receptor was obtained from a woman aged 30 to 39 in good health and CMV-seronegative. CDR3 sequence: CASRDRAYSNQPQHF. The CDR3 DNA follows: TGTGCCAGCAGGGACAGGGCTTACAGCAATCAGCCCCAGCATTTT.